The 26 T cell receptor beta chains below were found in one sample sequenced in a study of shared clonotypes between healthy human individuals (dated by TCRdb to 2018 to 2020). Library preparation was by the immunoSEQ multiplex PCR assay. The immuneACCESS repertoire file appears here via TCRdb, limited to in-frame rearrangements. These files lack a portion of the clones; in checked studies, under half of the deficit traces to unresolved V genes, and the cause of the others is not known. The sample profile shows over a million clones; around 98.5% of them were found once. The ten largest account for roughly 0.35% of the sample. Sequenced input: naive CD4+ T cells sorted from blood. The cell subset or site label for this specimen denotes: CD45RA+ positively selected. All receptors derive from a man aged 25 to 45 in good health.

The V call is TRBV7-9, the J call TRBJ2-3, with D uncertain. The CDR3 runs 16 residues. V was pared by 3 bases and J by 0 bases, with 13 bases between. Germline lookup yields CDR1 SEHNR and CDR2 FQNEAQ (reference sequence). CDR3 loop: CASSFSGGTSTDTQYF. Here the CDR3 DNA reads TGTGCCAGCAGCTTTTCTGGCGGAACTAGCACAGATACGCAGTATTTT.

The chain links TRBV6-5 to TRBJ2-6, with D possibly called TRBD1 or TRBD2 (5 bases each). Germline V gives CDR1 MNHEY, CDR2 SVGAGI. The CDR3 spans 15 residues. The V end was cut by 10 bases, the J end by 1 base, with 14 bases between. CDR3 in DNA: TGTGCCACAAGCCTTGGGGGTTCTGGGGCCAACGTCCTGACTTTC. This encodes CATSLGGSGANVLTF.

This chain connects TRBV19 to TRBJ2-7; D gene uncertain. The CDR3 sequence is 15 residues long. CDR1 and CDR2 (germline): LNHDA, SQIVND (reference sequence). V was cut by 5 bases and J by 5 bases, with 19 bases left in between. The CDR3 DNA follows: TGTGCCAGTAGTCGGAATTCGGCTAAGAACGACGAGCAGTACTTC. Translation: CASSRNSAKNDEQYF.

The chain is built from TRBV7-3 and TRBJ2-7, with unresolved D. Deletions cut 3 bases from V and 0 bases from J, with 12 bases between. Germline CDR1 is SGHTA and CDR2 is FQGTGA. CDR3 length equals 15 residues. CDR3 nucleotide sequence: TGTGCCAGCAGCTTCTCAGGTGGAGCCTCCTACGAGCAGTACTTC. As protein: CASSFSGGASYEQYF.

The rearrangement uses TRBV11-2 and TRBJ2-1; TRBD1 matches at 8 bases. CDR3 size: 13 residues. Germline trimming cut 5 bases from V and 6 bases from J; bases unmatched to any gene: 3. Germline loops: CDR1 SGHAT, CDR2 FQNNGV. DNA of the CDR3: TGTGCCAGCAGCCGACAGGGGATCAATGAGCAGTTCTTC. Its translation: CASSRQGINEQFF.

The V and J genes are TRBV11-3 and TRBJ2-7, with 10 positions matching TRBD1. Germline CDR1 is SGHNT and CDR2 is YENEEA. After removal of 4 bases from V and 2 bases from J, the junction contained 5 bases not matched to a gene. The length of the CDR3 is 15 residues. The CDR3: CASSSGTGETYEQYF. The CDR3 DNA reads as TGTGCCAGCAGCTCCGGGACAGGGGAGACCTACGAGCAGTACTTC.

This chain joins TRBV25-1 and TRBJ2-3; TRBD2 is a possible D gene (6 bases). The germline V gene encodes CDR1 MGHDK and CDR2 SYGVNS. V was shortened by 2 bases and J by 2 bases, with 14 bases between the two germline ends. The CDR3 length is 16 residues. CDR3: CASSEGTSLYTDTQYF. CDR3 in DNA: TGTGCCAGCAGTGAAGGCACTAGCTTATACACAGATACGCAGTATTTT. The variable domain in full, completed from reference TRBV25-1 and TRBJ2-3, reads EADIYQTPRYLVIGTGKKITLECSQTMGHDKMYWYQQDPGMELHLIHYSYGVNSTEKGDLSSESTVSRIRTEHFPLTLESARPSHTSQYLCASSEGTSLYTDTQYFGPGTRLTVL.

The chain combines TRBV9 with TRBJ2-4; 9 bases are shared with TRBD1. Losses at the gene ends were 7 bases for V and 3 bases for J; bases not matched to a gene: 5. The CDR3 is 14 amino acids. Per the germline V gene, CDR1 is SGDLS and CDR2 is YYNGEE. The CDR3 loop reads CASYGTGSKNIQYF. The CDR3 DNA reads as TGTGCCAGCTATGGGACAGGGAGCAAAAACATTCAGTACTTC. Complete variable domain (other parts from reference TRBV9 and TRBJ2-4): DSGVTQTPKHLITATGQRVTLRCSPRSGDLSVYWYQQSLDQGLQFLIQYYNGEERAKGNILERFSAQQFPDLHSELNLSSLELGDSALYFCASYGTGSKNIQYFGAGTRLSVL.

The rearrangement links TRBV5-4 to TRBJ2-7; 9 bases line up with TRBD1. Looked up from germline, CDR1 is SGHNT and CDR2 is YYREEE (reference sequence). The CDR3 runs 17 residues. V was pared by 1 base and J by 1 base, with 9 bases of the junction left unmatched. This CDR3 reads CASSLHAGTGSSYEQYF. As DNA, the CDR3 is TGTGCCAGCAGCTTGCATGCCGGGACAGGGTCGTCCTACGAGCAGTACTTC.

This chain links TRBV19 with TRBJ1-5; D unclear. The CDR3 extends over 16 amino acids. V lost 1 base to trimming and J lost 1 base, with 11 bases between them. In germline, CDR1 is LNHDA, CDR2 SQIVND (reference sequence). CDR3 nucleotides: TGTGCCAGTAGTATAGGAGCTGCGGGGAGCAATCAGCCCCAGCATTTT. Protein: CASSIGAAGSNQPQHF.

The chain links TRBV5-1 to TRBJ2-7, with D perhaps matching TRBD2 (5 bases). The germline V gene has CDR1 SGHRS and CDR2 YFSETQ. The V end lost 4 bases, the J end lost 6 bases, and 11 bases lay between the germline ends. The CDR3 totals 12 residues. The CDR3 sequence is CASSSGVAEQYF. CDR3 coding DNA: TGCGCCAGCAGCAGCGGCGTGGCCGAGCAGTACTTC.

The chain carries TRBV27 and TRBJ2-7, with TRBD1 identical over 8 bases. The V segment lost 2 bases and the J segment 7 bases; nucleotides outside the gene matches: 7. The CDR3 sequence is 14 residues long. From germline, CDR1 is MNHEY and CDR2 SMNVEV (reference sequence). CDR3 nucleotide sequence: TGTGCCAGCAGTTTACGACAGGGGCAGGTAGAGCAGTACTTC. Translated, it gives CASSLRQGQVEQYF.

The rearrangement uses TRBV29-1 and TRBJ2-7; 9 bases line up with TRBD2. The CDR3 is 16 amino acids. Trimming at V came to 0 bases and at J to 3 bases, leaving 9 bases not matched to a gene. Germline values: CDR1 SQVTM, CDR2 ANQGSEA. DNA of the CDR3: TGCAGCGTTGAAGACCCGTCTTTAGCGGGAGACTACGAGCAGTACTTC. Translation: CSVEDPSLAGDYEQYF.

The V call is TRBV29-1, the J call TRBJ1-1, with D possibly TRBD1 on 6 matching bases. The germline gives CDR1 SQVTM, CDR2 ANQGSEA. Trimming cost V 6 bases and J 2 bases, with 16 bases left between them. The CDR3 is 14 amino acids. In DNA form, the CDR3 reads TGCAGCGTCGGGGGCTTGGCCCAAAACACTGAAGCTTTCTTT. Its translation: CSVGGLAQNTEAFF.

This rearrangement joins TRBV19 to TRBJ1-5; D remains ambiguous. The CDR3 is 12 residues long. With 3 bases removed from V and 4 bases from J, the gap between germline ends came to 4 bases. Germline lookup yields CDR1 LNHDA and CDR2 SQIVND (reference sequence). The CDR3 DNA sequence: TGTGCCAGTAGTATCATAAATCAGCCCCAGCATTTT. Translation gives CASSIINQPQHF. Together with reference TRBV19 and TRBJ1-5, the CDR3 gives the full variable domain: DGGITQSPKYLFRKEGQNVTLSCEQNLNHDAMYWYRQDPGQGLRLIYYSQIVNDFQKGDIAEGYSVSREKKESFPLTVTSAQKNPTAFYLCASSIINQPQHFGDGTRLSIL.

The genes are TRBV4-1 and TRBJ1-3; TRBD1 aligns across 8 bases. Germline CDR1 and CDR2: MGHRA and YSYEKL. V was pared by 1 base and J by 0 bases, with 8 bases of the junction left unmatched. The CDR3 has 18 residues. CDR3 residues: CASSQALDRGDSGNTIYF. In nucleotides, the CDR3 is TGCGCCAGCAGCCAAGCCTTAGACAGGGGCGACTCTGGAAACACCATATATTTT.

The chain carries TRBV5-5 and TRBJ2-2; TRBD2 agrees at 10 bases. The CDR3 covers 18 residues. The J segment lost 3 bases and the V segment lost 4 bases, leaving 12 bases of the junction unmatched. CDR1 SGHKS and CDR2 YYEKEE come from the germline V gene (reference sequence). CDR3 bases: TGTGCCAGCAGCCCTTTTGGAAGAGCGGGAGGGGACACCGGGGAGCTGTTTTTT. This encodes CASSPFGRAGGDTGELFF.

CDR3 DNA: TGTGCCAGCAGCTTCCGGGGGTTACCGAACACTGAAGCTTTCTTT. This gives the protein CASSFRGLPNTEAFF. The chain has TRBV9 and TRBJ1-1, with D maybe TRBD1 (5 bases). V shed 4 bases and J shed 1 base, with 14 bases lying between them. Germline V gene sequence: CDR1 SGDLS, CDR2 YYNGEE. This CDR3 contains 15 residues.

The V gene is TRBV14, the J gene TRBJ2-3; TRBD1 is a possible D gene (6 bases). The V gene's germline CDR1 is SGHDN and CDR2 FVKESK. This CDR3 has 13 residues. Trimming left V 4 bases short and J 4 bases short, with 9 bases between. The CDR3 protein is CASSLGHADTQYF. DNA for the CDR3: TGTGCCAGCAGCCTGGGACACGCAGATACGCAGTATTTT.

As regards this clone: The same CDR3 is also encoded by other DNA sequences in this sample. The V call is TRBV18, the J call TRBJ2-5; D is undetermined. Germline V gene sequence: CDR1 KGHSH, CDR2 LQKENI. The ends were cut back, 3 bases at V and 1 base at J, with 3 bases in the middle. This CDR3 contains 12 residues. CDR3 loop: CASSPSQETQYF. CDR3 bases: TGTGCCAGCTCACCCTCCCAAGAGACCCAGTACTTC.

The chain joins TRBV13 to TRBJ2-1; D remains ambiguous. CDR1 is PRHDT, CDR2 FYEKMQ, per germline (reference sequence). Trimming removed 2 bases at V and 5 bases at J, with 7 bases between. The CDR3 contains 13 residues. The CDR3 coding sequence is TGTGCCAGCAGCTTAACTCTGAACAATGAGCAGTTCTTC. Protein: CASSLTLNNEQFF.

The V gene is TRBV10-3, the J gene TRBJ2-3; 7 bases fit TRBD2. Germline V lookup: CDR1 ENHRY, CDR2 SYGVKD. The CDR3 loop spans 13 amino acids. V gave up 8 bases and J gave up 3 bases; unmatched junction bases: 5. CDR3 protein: CAIARELTDTQYF. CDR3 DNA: TGTGCCATCGCGCGGGAGTTGACAGATACGCAGTATTTT.

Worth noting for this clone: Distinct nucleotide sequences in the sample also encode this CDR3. CDR3 in amino acids: CASSLDVNEQFF. The CDR3 nucleotides read TGTGCCAGCAGCTTGGACGTTAATGAGCAGTTCTTC. The V call is TRBV7-9, the J call TRBJ2-1, with D hard to call. The germline gives CDR1 SEHNR, CDR2 FQNEAQ (reference sequence). V lost 3 bases to trimming and J lost 7 bases, with 7 bases between them. The CDR3 totals 12 residues. The full variable domain, its missing parts supplied by reference TRBV7-9 and TRBJ2-1, is DTGVSQNPRHKITKRGQNVTFRCDPISEHNRLYWYRQTLGQGPEFLTYFQNEAQLEKSRLLSDRFSAERPKGSFSTLEIQRTEQGDSAMYLCASSLDVNEQFFGPGTRLTVL.

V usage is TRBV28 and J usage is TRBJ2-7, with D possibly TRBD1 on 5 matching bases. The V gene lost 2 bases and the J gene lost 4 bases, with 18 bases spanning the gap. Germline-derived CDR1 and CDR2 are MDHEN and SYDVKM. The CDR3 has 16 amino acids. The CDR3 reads CASSLSHRSPRYEQYF. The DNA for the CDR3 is TGTGCCAGCAGTTTAAGCCACAGGTCCCCACGGTACGAGCAGTACTTC.

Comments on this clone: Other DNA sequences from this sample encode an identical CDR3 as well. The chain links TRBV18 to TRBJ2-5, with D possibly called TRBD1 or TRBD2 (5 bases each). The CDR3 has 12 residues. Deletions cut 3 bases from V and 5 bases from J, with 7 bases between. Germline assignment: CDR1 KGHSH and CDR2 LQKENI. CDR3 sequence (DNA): TGTGCCAGCTCACCCAGGGAGGAGACCCAGTACTTC. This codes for CASSPREETQYF.

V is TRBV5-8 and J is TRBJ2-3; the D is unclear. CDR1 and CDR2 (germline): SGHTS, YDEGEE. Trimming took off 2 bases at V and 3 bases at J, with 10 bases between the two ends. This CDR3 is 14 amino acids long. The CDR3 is CASSLGLHTDTQYF. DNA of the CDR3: TGTGCCAGCAGCTTAGGGCTGCATACAGATACGCAGTATTTT.